This T cell receptor beta chain appears in the sequencing data of a study of identical twins. Between the trimmed V and J ends, which lost 2 bases and 4 bases, there was a span of 13 bases. The CDR3 loop spans 15 amino acids. Per germline, CDR1 LNHNV and CDR2 YYDKDF (reference sequence). Donors were all healthy Caucasians. This clonotype came up many times. Its antigen is not identified. Findings of the study overall: Weaker excess twin sharing was observed in beta out-of-frame sequences. Cord blood beta clonotypes that were abundant carried fewer insertions, and memory repertoires showed no such trend.

TCRdb analysed the 5' RACE reads with MiXCR anew, one entry per CDR3 protein. The table records approximately 590,000 distinct CDR3 sequences, roughly 9.9% of them present only once. These data also formed part of another study, on yellow fever vaccine responses in identical twins.

This sequence was found in a young woman in good health. The chain carries TRBV15 and TRBJ2-3; D possibly corresponds to TRBD1 (5 bases). The sequenced material came from PBMCs. CDR3 in DNA: TGTGCCACCAGCAGAAAGTCTCAGGGCTCAGATACGCAGTATTTT. This gives the protein CATSRKSQGSDTQYF.